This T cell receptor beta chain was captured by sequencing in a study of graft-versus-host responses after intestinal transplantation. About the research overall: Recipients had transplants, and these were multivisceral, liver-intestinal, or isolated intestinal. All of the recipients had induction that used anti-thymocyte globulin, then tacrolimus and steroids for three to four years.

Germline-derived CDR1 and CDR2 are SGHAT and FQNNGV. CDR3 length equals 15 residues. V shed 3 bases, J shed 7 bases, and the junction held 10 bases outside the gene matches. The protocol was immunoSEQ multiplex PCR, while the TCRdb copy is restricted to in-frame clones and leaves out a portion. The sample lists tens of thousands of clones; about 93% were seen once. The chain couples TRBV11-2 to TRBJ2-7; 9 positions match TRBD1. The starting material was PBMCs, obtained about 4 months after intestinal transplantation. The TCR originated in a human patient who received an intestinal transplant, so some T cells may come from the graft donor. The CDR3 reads CASSFGGTGSAEQYF. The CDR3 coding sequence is TGTGCCAGCAGCTTTGGCGGGACAGGGTCGGCGGAGCAGTACTTC.